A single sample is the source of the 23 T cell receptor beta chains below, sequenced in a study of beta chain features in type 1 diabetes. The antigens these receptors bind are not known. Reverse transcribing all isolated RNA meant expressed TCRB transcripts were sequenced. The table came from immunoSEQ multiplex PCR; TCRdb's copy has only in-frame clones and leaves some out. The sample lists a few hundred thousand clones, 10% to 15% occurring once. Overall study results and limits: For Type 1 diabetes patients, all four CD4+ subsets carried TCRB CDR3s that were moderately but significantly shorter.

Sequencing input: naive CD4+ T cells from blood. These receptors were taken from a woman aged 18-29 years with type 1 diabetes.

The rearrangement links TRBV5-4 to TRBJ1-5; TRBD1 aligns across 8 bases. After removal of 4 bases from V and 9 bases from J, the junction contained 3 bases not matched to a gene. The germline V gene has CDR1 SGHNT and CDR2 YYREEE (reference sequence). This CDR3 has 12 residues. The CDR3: CASSIDRGPQHF. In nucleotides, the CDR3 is TGTGCCAGCAGCATTGACAGGGGGCCCCAGCATTTT.

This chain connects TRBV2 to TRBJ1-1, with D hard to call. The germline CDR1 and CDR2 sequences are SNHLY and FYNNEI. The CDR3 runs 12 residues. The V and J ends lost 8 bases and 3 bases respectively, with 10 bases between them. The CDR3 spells CASAQSDTEAFF. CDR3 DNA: TGTGCCAGCGCACAGTCCGACACTGAAGCTTTCTTT.

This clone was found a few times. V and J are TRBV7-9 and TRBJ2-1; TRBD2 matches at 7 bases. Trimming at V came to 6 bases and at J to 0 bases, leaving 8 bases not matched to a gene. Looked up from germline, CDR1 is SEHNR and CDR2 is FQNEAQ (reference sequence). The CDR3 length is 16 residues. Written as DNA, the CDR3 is TGTGCCAGCAGGCCTCGACTAGCCCCCTCCTACAATGAGCAGTTCTTC. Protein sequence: CASRPRLAPSYNEQFF.

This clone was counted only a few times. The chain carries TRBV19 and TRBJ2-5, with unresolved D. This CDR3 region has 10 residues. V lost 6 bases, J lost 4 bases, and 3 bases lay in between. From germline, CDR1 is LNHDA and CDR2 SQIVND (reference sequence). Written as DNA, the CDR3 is TGTGCCAGTAGCGGAGAGACCCAGTACTTC. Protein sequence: CASSGETQYF. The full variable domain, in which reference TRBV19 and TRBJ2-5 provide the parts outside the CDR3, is DGGITQSPKYLFRKEGQNVTLSCEQNLNHDAMYWYRQDPGQGLRLIYYSQIVNDFQKGDIAEGYSVSREKKESFPLTVTSAQKNPTAFYLCASSGETQYFGPGTRLLVL.

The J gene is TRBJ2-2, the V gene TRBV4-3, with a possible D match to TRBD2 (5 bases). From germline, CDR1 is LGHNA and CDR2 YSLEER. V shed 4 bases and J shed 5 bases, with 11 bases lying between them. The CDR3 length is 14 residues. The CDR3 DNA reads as TGCGCCAGCAGCCCCATCAGCGGTACCGGGGAGCTGTTTTTT. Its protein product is CASSPISGTGELFF.

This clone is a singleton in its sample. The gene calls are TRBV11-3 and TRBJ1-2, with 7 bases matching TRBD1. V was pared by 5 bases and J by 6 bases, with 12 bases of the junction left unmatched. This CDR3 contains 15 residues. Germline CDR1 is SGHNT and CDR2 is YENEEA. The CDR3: CASSLYTGDWDGYTF. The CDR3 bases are TGTGCCAGCAGCCTCTACACAGGGGACTGGGATGGCTACACCTTC.

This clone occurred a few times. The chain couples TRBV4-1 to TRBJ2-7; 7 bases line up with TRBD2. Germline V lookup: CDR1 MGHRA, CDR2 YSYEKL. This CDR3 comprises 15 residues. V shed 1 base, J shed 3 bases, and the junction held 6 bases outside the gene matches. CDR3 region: CASSQVGKRDYEQYF. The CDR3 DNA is TGCGCCAGCAGCCAAGTCGGTAAGCGGGACTACGAGCAGTACTTC.

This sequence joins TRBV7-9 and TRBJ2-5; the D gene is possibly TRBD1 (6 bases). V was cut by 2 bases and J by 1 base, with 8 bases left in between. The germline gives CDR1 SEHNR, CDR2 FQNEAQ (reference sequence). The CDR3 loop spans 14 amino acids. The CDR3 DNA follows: TGTGCCAGCAGCTTAATAGGGGGCCAAGAGACCCAGTACTTC. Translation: CASSLIGGQETQYF.

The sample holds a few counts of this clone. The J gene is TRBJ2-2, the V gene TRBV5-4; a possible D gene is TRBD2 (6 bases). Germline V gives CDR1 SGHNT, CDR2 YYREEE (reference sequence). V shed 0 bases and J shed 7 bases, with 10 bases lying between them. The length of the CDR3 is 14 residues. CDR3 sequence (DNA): TGTGCCAGCAGCTTGGGGGGGGTTGGCGGGGAGCTGTTTTTT. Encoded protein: CASSLGGVGGELFF.

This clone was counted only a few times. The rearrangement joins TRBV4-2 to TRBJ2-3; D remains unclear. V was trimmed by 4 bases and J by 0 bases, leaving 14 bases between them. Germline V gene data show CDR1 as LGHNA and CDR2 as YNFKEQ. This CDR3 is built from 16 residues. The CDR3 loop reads CASSRTFPTSTDTQYF. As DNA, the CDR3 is TGTGCCAGCAGCCGCACTTTCCCAACCAGCACAGATACGCAGTATTTT.

The chain's CDR3 is CASSMTGASYEQYF. CDR3 bases: TGTGCCAGTAGTATGACAGGGGCGAGCTACGAGCAGTACTTC. V usage is TRBV19 and J usage is TRBJ2-7; TRBD1 matches at 8 bases. CDR3 length equals 14 residues. V was clipped by 3 bases and J by 3 bases; unmatched bases: 4. Germline-derived CDR1 and CDR2 are LNHDA and SQIVND (reference sequence).

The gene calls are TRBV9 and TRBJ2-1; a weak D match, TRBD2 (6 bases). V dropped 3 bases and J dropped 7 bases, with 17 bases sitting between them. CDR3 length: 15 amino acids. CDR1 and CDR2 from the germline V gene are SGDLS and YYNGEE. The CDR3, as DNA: TGTGCCAGCAGCGCAAGGAATCCGGGGGTAAATGAGCAGTTCTTC. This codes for CASSARNPGVNEQFF.

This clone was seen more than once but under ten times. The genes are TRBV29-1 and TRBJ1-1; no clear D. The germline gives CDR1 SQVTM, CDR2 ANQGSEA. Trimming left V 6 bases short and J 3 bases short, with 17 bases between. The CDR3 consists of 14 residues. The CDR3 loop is CSVGLRRVDTEAFF. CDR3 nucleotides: TGCAGCGTAGGACTGCGCCGTGTGGACACTGAAGCTTTCTTT.

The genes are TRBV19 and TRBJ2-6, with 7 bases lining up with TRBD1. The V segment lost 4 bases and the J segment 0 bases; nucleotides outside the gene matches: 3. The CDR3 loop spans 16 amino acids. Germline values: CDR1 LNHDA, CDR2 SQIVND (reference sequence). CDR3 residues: CASSTDRDSGANVLTF. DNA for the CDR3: TGTGCCAGTAGTACCGACAGGGACTCTGGGGCCAACGTCCTGACTTTC. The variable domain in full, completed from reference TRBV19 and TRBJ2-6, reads DGGITQSPKYLFRKEGQNVTLSCEQNLNHDAMYWYRQDPGQGLRLIYYSQIVNDFQKGDIAEGYSVSREKKESFPLTVTSAQKNPTAFYLCASSTDRDSGANVLTFGAGSRLTVL.

The CDR3 sequence: CASSQDRVRNVLTF. Here the CDR3 DNA reads TGTGCCAGCAGCCAAGACAGGGTCAGAAACGTCCTGACTTTC. The rearrangement joins TRBV7-2 to TRBJ2-6; 7 bases map to TRBD1. The CDR3 loop spans 14 amino acids. J was trimmed by 10 bases and V by 5 bases; bases with no gene match: 8. CDR1 and CDR2 (germline): SGHTA, FQGNSA. The full variable domain, with the rest looked up from reference TRBV7-2 and TRBJ2-6, is GAGVSQSPSNKVTEKGKDVELRCDPISGHTALYWYRQSLGQGLEFLIYFQGNSAPDKSGLPSDRFSAERTGGSVSTLTIQRTQQEDSAVYLCASSQDRVRNVLTFGAGSRLTVL.

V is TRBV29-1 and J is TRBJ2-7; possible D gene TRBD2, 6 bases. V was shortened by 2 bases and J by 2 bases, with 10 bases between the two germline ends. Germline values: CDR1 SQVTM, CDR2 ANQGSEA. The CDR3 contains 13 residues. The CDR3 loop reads CSVEISGPYEQYF. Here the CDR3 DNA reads TGCAGCGTTGAAATAAGCGGGCCCTACGAGCAGTACTTC.

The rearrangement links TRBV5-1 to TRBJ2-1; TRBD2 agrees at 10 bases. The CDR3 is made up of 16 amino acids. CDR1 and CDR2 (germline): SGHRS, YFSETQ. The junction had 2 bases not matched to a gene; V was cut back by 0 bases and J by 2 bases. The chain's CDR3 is CASSLALAGAYNEQFF. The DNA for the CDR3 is TGCGCCAGCAGCTTGGCCCTAGCGGGAGCCTACAATGAGCAGTTCTTC.

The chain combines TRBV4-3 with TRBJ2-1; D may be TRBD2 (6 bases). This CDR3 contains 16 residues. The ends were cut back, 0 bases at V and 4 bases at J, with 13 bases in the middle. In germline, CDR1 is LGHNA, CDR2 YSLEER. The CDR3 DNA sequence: TGCGCCAGCAGCCAAGATAGCGGAGGGAGGTACAATGAGCAGTTCTTC. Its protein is CASSQDSGGRYNEQFF.

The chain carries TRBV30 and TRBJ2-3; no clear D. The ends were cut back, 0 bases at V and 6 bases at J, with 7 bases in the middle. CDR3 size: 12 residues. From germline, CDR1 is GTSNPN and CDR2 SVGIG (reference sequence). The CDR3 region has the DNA TGTGCCTGGAGTGTACACGGGGATACGCAGTATTTT. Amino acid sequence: CAWSVHGDTQYF.

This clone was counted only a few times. DNA of the CDR3: TGCGCCAGCAGCCGGTATAGCGGGGCCCCCAGGGAGACCCAGTACTTC. It is translated as CASSRYSGAPRETQYF. The rearrangement joins TRBV4-3 to TRBJ2-5; 8 bases fit TRBD2. Germline-derived CDR1 and CDR2 are LGHNA and YSLEER. The CDR3 is 16 residues long. V lost 4 bases and J lost 5; bases outside the gene matches: 12.

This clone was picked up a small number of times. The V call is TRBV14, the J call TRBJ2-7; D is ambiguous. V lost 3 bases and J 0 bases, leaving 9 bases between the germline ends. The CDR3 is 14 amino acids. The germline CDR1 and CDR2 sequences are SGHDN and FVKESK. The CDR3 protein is CASSHMGSSYEQYF. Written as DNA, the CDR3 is TGTGCCAGCAGCCATATGGGCAGCTCCTACGAGCAGTACTTC.

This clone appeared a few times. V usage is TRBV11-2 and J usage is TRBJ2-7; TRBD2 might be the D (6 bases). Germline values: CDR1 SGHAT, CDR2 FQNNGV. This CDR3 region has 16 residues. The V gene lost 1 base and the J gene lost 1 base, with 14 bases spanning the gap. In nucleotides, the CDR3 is TGTGCCAGCAGCTTAGGTCCGGCAGGGACTTCCTACGAGCAGTACTTC. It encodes CASSLGPAGTSYEQYF.

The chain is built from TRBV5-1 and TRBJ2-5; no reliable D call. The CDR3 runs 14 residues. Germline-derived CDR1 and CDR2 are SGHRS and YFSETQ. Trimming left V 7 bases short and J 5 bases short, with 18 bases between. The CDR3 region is CASQISSVQETQYF. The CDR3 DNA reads TGCGCCAGCCAGATTTCCTCAGTACAGGAGACCCAGTACTTC.